A selection of T cell receptor beta chains follows, all from one sample in a study of blood T cell repertoires in COVID-19. Repertoires were generated with immunoSEQ multiplex PCR, while TCRdb's copy carries only in-frame clones and drops some. The sample shows fewer than 150,000 clones, roughly 86% of them seen only once. Sequenced sample: peripheral blood. Receptors were obtained from a man aged 45 to 65 with active or convalescent COVID-19. The CDR3 runs from the conserved cysteine through the conserved F or W. The order of the fields is D gene, J gene, clone size, V gene, CDR3 DNA, CDR3 protein. D genes are given only for firm matches. Not every row has a clone size; where given, it reads once, few, many or a size class.

NA TRBJ2-1 NA TRBV28 TGTGCCAGCAGTTTATGGGCGGAGGTCGGCGAGCAGTTCTTC CASSLWAEVGEQFF
TRBD2 TRBJ2-7 NA TRBV28 TGTGCCAGCAGTAAAGGGACTAGCGGGACCTACGAGCAGTACTTC CASSKGTSGTYEQYF
TRBD1 TRBJ1-5 NA TRBV12-3/TRBV12-4 TGTGCCAGCAGAGAACAGGGGTATCAGCCCCAGCATTTT CASREQGYQPQHF
TRBD1 TRBJ1-1 NA TRBV29-1 TGCAGCGTTGAAGTCGTGACAGGGTCAACTGAAGCTTTCTTT CSVEVVTGSTEAFF
TRBD2 TRBJ2-7 NA TRBV19 TGTGCCAGTAGTACCCCAAGCGGGAGGGCCGACGAGCAGTACTTC CASSTPSGRADEQYF
TRBD1 TRBJ2-2 few TRBV5-1 TGCGCCACCGGGGGGACAGGGGACACCGGGGAGCTGTTTTTT CATGGTGDTGELFF
TRBD2 TRBJ2-3 NA TRBV7-8 TGTGCCAGCAGCTTACGCCTAGCGGGAGGAATAGATACGCAGTATTTT CASSLRLAGGIDTQYF
NA TRBJ1-1 NA TRBV6-5 TGTGCCAGCAGTCCACGGACAGAGATGAACACTGAAGCTTTCTTT CASSPRTEMNTEAFF
TRBD1 TRBJ1-5 NA TRBV16 TGTGCCAGCAGCCCAACCGGGACAGGGGGCGCCGATAGCAATCAGCCCCAGCATTTT CASSPTGTGGADSNQPQHF
TRBD2 TRBJ2-7 NA TRBV6-5 TGTGCCAGCAAGATGGGAGCGGGATCCTACGAGCAGTACTTC CASKMGAGSYEQYF
NA TRBJ1-2 NA TRBV6-2/TRBV6-3 TGTGCCAGCAGTTACTCTTCAGGGCCTTTATATGGCTACACCTTC CASSYSSGPLYGYTF
TRBD2 TRBJ2-1 once TRBV9 TGTGCCAGCAGCCTCACTGGGGCTAGCGGCTACAATGAGCAGTTCTTC CASSLTGASGYNEQFF
TRBD1 TRBJ1-2 NA TRBV6-5 TGTGCCAGCAGTCTCCTGGACAGGGGCGGTGGCTACACCTTC CASSLLDRGGGYTF
TRBD1 TRBJ2-2 once TRBV7-9 TGTGCCAGCAGCTCCCGGGACAGAAACACCGGGGAGCTGTTTTTT CASSSRDRNTGELFF
TRBD1 TRBJ1-3 NA TRBV6-5 TGTGCCAGCAGGGAGAGGGGACAGTTAAACACCATATATTTT CASRERGQLNTIYF
NA TRBJ2-1 NA TRBV6-1 TGTGCCAGCAGTGAAAGCAGGGCGGTATCCAACGGGAATGAGCAGTTCTTC CASSESRAVSNGNEQFF
TRBD2 TRBJ2-1 NA TRBV12-5 TGTGCTAGTGGTTTGGTCACTAGCGGGAGCGTCCGTGAGCAGTTCTTC CASGLVTSGSVREQFF
NA TRBJ1-4 NA TRBV28 TGTGCCAGCAGTTCAGACAGGTTAGGGTATGAAAAACTGTTTTTT CASSSDRLGYEKLFF
NA TRBJ2-7 once TRBV3-1/TRBV3-2 TGTGCCAGCAGCCAAGCCCGGGACATTTCCTACGAGCAGTACTTC CASSQARDISYEQYF